This TCR beta chain was recovered during a study of shared clonotypes between healthy human individuals. Background on the study: A donor's plate count was three for CD4 naive and three for CD4 memory; CD8 naive had two and CD8 memory one. Study observations and caveats: Shared clonotypes: about 4.6% naive CD4, around 3.5% naive CD8, roughly 2.2% memory CD4, 0.4% memory CD8.

CDR1 is MRHNA, CDR2 SNTAGT, per germline. CDR3 length equals 12 residues. Trimming took 7 bases from V and 7 from J, leaving 14 bases between them. A remark on this clone: The antigen is not known.

Genomic DNA per cell subset filled all wells of several immunoSEQ plates. Replicate PCRs for sorted subsets used roughly 200 ng DNA; this equaled around 29,000 T cell genomes. Produced via immunoSEQ multiplex PCR; TCRdb's table is partial and in-frame only. The sample shows roughly 2.4 million clones, approximately 95% of them seen only once. The source of this sequence is a man aged 18 to 29 in good health. The J gene is TRBJ2-7, the V gene TRBV6-4, with D possibly TRBD1 on 5 matching bases. Sequenced input: naive CD4+ T cells sorted from blood. Indicated subset: CD45RA+ positively selected. The CDR3 coding sequence is TGTGCCAGCAAGGTCAGGGCCTGGGAGCAGTACTTC. It specifies CASKVRAWEQYF.